This T cell receptor (beta chain) was captured by sequencing in a study of beta chain features in type 1 diabetes. Reverse transcription of all isolated RNA meant that expressed TCRB transcripts were sequenced. Samples of naive, central memory and regulatory T cells yielded a mean of about 3.57 million reads. This table comes from immunoSEQ multiplex PCR, and its TCRdb copy is limited to in-frame clones, with some not included. This table has 200,000 to 250,000 clones, 68% appearing once. General study findings and limits: Type 1 diabetes patients had moderately but significantly shorter TCRB CDR3s in all four CD4+ subsets. PCR might favor shorter templates, equally in patients and controls.

The authors sorted CD4+ naive, central memory, regulatory and stem cell-like memory cells via CD45RO/CCR7/CD25/CD127/CD95/CD27. A word on this clone: Its antigen remains unknown.

Material: naive CD4+ T cells from blood. The source is a young man in good health.

CDR3 region: CAWSVTGGYGYTF. DNA for the CDR3: TGTGCCTGGAGTGTGACAGGGGGCTATGGCTACACCTTC. V is TRBV30 and J is TRBJ1-2; 9 nucleotides agree with TRBD1. The CDR3 contains 13 residues. Germline lookup yields CDR1 GTSNPN and CDR2 SVGIG (reference sequence). With 0 bases clipped from V and 4 bases from J, the junction kept 0 bases outside the gene matches.